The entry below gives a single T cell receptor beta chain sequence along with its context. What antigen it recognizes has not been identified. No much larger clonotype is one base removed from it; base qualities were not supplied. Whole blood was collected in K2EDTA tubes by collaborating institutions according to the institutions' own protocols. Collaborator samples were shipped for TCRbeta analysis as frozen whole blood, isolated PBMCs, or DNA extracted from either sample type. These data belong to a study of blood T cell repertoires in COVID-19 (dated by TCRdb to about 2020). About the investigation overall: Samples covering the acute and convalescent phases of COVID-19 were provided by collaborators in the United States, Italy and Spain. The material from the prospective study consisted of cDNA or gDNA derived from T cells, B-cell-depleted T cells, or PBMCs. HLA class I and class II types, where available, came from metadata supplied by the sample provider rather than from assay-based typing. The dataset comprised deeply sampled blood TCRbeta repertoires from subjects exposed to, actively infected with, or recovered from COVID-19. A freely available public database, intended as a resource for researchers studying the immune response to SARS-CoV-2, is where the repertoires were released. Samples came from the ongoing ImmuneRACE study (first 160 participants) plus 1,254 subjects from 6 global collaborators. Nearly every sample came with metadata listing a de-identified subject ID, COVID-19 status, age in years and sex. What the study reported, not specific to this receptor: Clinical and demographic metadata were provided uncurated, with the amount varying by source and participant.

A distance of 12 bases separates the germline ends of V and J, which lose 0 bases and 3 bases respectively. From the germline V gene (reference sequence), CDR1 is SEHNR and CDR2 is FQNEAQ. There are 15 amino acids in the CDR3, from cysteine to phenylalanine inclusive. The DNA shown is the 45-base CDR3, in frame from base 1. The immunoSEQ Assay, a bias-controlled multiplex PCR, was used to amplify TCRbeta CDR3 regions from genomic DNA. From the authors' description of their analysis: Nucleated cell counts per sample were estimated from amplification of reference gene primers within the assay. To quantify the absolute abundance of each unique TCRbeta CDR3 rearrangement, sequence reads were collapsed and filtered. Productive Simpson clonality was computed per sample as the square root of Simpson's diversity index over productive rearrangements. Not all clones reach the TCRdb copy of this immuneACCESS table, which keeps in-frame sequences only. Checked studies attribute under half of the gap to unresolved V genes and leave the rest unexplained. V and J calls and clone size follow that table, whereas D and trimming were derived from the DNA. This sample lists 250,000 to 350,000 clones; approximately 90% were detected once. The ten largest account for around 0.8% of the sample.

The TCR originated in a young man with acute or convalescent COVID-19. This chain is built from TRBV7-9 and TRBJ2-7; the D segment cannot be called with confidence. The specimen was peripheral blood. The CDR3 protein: CASSLAYSTYYEQYF. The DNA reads TGTGCCAGCAGCTTAGCGTATAGCACCTACTACGAGCAGTACTTC.